The 25 T cell receptor beta chains given below trace back to one sample, sequenced in a study of T cell responses to AZD1222 COVID-19 vaccine. Produced via immunoSEQ multiplex PCR; TCRdb's table is partial and in-frame only. The sample holds 99,000 or so clones; over 75% are singletons and the top ten take over 6.5%. Here the sequenced sample was peripheral blood, taken on day 0 of AZD1222 vaccination. The receptors were sampled from an adult in good health.

V gene TRBV7-2 combines with J gene TRBJ2-1; 14 bases are shared with TRBD2. The CDR3 contains 15 residues. V lost 5 bases to trimming and J lost 8 bases; unmatched junction nucleotides: 5. The V gene's germline CDR1 is SGHTA and CDR2 FQGNSA. Here the CDR3 DNA reads TGTGCCAGCAGCCCCGGGACTAGCGGGAGTGATGAGCAGTTCTTC. Protein product: CASSPGTSGSDEQFF.

The chain recombines TRBV13 with TRBJ1-2, with no clear D. Germline CDR1 PRHDT, CDR2 FYEKMQ (reference sequence). The CDR3 runs to 14 residues. Trimming pared 0 bases from V and 4 bases from J, leaving 9 bases between. The CDR3 nucleotides read TGTGCCAGCAGCTTAGGGTCAAGCCCCTATGGCTACACCTTC. Translating it yields CASSLGSSPYGYTF.

The chain is built from TRBV4-2 and TRBJ1-1; a possible D gene is TRBD1 (5 bases). This CDR3 is 15 amino acids long. V was pared by 0 bases and J by 0 bases, with 8 bases between. Germline values: CDR1 LGHNA, CDR2 YNFKEQ. The CDR3 spells CASSQELDMNTEAFF. DNA for the CDR3: TGTGCCAGCAGCCAAGAGTTGGACATGAACACTGAAGCTTTCTTT.

This clone was observed a few times. V is TRBV5-4 and J is TRBJ1-2; D is possibly TRBD1 (5 bases). V lost 3 bases, J lost 2 bases, and 17 bases lay in between. Germline V gives CDR1 SGHNT, CDR2 YYREEE (reference sequence). The CDR3 spans 16 residues. This CDR3 reads CASSSVGGRGNYGYTF. The CDR3 DNA sequence: TGTGCCAGCAGCTCAGTTGGGGGAAGAGGCAACTATGGCTACACCTTC.

In its sample, this clone is medium-sized. The rearrangement links TRBV5-1 to TRBJ1-1, with unresolved D. The germline gives CDR1 SGHRS, CDR2 YFSETQ. Between the trimmed V and J ends, which lost 6 bases and 0 bases, there was a span of 9 bases. The CDR3 runs to 13 residues. The CDR3 loop reads CASKQDMNTEAFF. Here the CDR3 DNA reads TGCGCCAGCAAGCAGGATATGAACACTGAAGCTTTCTTT.

V is TRBV27 and J is TRBJ2-1; D might be TRBD1 or TRBD2, each matching 5 bases. The CDR3 length is 17 residues. The germline V gene encodes CDR1 MNHEY and CDR2 SMNVEV (reference sequence). With 2 bases removed from V and 4 bases from J, the gap between germline ends came to 18 bases. CDR3 sequence (DNA): TGTGCCAGCAGTTTAGCGAGGGGAACGGGTCCTTACAATGAGCAGTTCTTC. It encodes CASSLARGTGPYNEQFF.

In its sample, this clone was seen a few times. This chain links TRBV7-2 with TRBJ1-2; D might be TRBD1 (5 bases). This CDR3 is built from 14 residues. CDR1 is SGHTA and CDR2 is FQGNSA in the germline V gene. The V and J ends lost 2 bases and 2 bases respectively, with 9 bases between them. As DNA, the CDR3 is TGTGCCAGCAGCTTACGACAGACGAACTATGGCTACACCTTC. This codes for CASSLRQTNYGYTF.

For this clone: Germline is not matched at one junction end, which may reflect a read error. CDR3 sequence reads: CASSFRTGGDPRETQYF. The CDR3 region has the DNA TGTGCTAGCAGCTTTCGGACAGGGGGCGACCCCCGGGAGACCCAGTACTTC. The chain recombines TRBV7-7 with TRBJ2-5, with 11 bases lining up with TRBD1. Germline V CDR1 and CDR2: SSHAT, FNYEAQ (reference sequence). The CDR3 loop spans 17 amino acids.

The V call is TRBV7-2, the J call TRBJ1-2; perhaps TRBD1 as D (6 bases). Germline loops: CDR1 SGHTA, CDR2 FQGNSA. V lost 6 bases and J 4 bases, leaving 15 bases between the germline ends. The CDR3 is 14 residues long. The CDR3 DNA is TGTGCCAGCAGTCTCGACAGGTCGGCCTATGGCTACACCTTC. It encodes CASSLDRSAYGYTF.

This clone was seen a single time. The chain employs TRBV4-2 and TRBJ2-1, with 14 bases aligning to TRBD2. The CDR3 is 15 residues long. V trimming: 4 bases; J trimming: 10 bases; junction bases outside the gene matches: 6. Germline CDR1 reads LGHNA; CDR2 reads YNFKEQ. The CDR3 DNA follows: TGTGCCAGCAGCCTGACTAGCGGGGGGGCCAGGGAGCAGTTCTTC. Amino acid sequence: CASSLTSGGAREQFF.

The genes are TRBV7-2 and TRBJ2-2, with D uncertain. Germline assignment: CDR1 SGHTA and CDR2 FQGNSA. This CDR3 is built from 15 residues. The V gene lost 1 base and the J gene lost 2 bases, with 8 bases spanning the gap. This CDR3 reads CASSLGSLNTGELFF. CDR3 DNA sequence: TGTGCCAGCAGCTTAGGAAGTCTTAACACCGGGGAGCTGTTTTTT.

The V and J genes are TRBV11-2 and TRBJ1-1, with D possibly TRBD1 on 6 matching bases. The CDR3 length is 14 residues. Germline V gives CDR1 SGHAT, CDR2 FQNNGV. Trimming took 4 bases from V and 4 from J, leaving 13 bases between them. The CDR3 DNA reads as TGTGCCAGCAGCTCACGACAGGATCTCACTGAAGCTTTCTTT. Translation gives CASSSRQDLTEAFF.

This chain joins TRBV5-1 and TRBJ2-1, with D perhaps matching TRBD2 (5 bases). The CDR3 is 14 residues long. Germline CDR1 reads SGHRS; CDR2 reads YFSETQ. The V end was cut by 4 bases, the J end by 2 bases, with 10 bases between. The CDR3 loop reads CASSLETTYNEQFF. In DNA, the CDR3 is TGCGCCAGCAGCCTCGAGACTACCTACAATGAGCAGTTCTTC.

This sequence joins TRBV5-1 and TRBJ1-2; TRBD1 might be the D (5 bases). There are 13 residues in the CDR3. Trimming removed 4 bases at V and 4 bases at J, with 11 bases between. The germline V gene has CDR1 SGHRS and CDR2 YFSETQ. DNA of the CDR3: TGCGCCAGCAGCGGGGGACTCACCTATGGCTACACCTTC. Its translation is CASSGGLTYGYTF.

CDR3 sequence (DNA): TGTGCCAGCAGCTTGGTAGCTAGCCCCATAGCCAAAAACATTCAGTACTTC. Its translation is CASSLVASPIAKNIQYF. The genes are TRBV5-5 and TRBJ2-4, with D possibly being TRBD2 (5 bases). In germline, CDR1 is SGHKS, CDR2 YYEKEE (reference sequence). This CDR3 has 17 amino acids. With 0 bases removed from V and 0 bases from J, the gap between germline ends came to 13 bases.

The J gene is TRBJ1-6, the V gene TRBV25-1; no clear D gene. V lost 6 bases, J lost 6 bases, and 18 bases lay in between. CDR1 and CDR2 from the germline V gene are MGHDK and SYGVNS. This CDR3 comprises 16 residues. The CDR3 DNA follows: TGTGCCAGCAGCGCCGGCTGGGCCAGATCTAATTCACCCCTCCACTTT. It yields the protein CASSAGWARSNSPLHF.

This chain joins TRBV15 and TRBJ1-5; D call uncertain. The CDR3 consists of 15 residues. Germline-derived CDR1 and CDR2 are LNHNV and YYDKDF (reference sequence). The V end was cut by 0 bases, the J end by 4 bases, with 10 bases between. The CDR3 here is CATSRDNGRNQPQHF. CDR3 DNA: TGTGCCACCAGCAGAGATAACGGACGGAATCAGCCCCAGCATTTT.

The chain combines TRBV15 with TRBJ2-7; 7 bases are shared with TRBD1. This CDR3 is built from 16 residues. Trimming cost V 5 bases and J 0 bases; bases outside gene matches: 10. Germline CDR1 reads LNHNV; CDR2 reads YYDKDF (reference sequence). The CDR3 coding sequence is TGTGCCACCAGCTGGGTCCGGGACAGCGTCTCCTACGAGCAGTACTTC. Translation gives CATSWVRDSVSYEQYF.

The rearrangement links TRBV9 to TRBJ1-3; 7 nucleotides line up with TRBD1. The CDR3 spans 16 residues. Unmatched junction bases numbered 11, after V lost 4 bases and J lost 4 bases. Per germline, CDR1 SGDLS and CDR2 YYNGEE. CDR3 coding DNA: TGTGCCAGCAGCCCCCGGCCGGGGACAGCAGGAAACACCATATATTTT. Translating gives CASSPRPGTAGNTIYF.

The rearrangement joins TRBV5-4 to TRBJ1-2; maybe TRBD1 (5 bases). CDR1 SGHNT and CDR2 YYREEE come from the germline V gene (reference sequence). This CDR3 has 15 residues. Trimming shortened V by 4 bases and J by 0 bases, and 13 bases separated the two germline ends. The CDR3 region has the DNA TGTGCCAGCAGCGAAGGGACGGCATCTAACTATGGCTACACCTTC. This encodes CASSEGTASNYGYTF. The variable domain in full, completed from reference TRBV5-4 and TRBJ1-2, reads ETGVTQSPTHLIKTRGQQVTLRCSSQSGHNTVSWYQQALGQGPQFIFQYYREEENGRGNFPPRFSGLQFPNYSSELNVNALELDDSALYLCASSEGTASNYGYTFGSGTRLTVV.

Only one count was recorded for this clone. The chain carries TRBV15 and TRBJ1-5; no definite D call. Trimming removed 0 bases from V and 3 bases from J, with 12 bases in between. This CDR3 has 16 residues. CDR1 and CDR2 from the germline V gene are LNHNV and YYDKDF (reference sequence). CDR3 coding DNA: TGTGCCACCAGCAGAGATTCAGCCGGAGTCAATCAGCCCCAGCATTTT. It yields the protein CATSRDSAGVNQPQHF. The full variable domain, in which reference TRBV15 and TRBJ1-5 provide the parts outside the CDR3, is DAMVIQNPRYQVTQFGKPVTLSCSQTLNHNVMYWYQQKSSQAPKLLFHYYDKDFNNEADTPDNFQSRRPNTSFCFLDIRSPGLGDTAMYLCATSRDSAGVNQPQHFGDGTRLSIL.

This rearrangement joins TRBV28 to TRBJ1-1; D gene unclear. This CDR3 contains 13 residues. Germline V gives CDR1 MDHEN, CDR2 SYDVKM. V was clipped by 4 bases and J by 7 bases, with 13 bases between them. CDR3 sequence: CASSSGTKHEAFF. In DNA form, the CDR3 reads TGTGCCAGCAGTTCGGGCACCAAACATGAAGCTTTCTTT.

There are a few counts of this clone. V and J are TRBV11-2 and TRBJ1-4; D not resolved. Trimming cost V 4 bases and J 7 bases, with 16 bases left between them. Germline-derived CDR1 and CDR2 are SGHAT and FQNNGV. CDR3 length equals 15 residues. CDR3 protein: CASSYQPAGVEKLFF. The CDR3 DNA reads as TGTGCCAGCAGCTACCAACCCGCGGGAGTTGAAAAACTGTTTTTT.

To note about this clone: Different DNA sequences within this sample yield the same CDR3. The chain recombines TRBV5-1 with TRBJ1-4, with D unresolved. The V gene's germline CDR1 is SGHRS and CDR2 YFSETQ. The CDR3 contains 13 residues. V lost 0 bases and J lost 3, with 3 bases in between. In nucleotides, the CDR3 is TGCGCCAGCAGCTTGGGAGCTAATGAAAAACTGTTTTTT. Translation: CASSLGANEKLFF.

The chain employs TRBV6-2 or TRBV6-3 and TRBJ2-4, with 10 bases that match TRBD1. V lost 4 bases to trimming and J lost 7 bases; unmatched junction nucleotides: 4. This CDR3 contains 14 residues. The germline gives CDR1 MNHEY, CDR2 SVGEGT. CDR3: CASSSGTGENIQYF. The CDR3 bases are TGTGCCAGCAGTTCTGGGACAGGGGAGAACATTCAGTACTTC.